These T cell receptor beta chains were read from a single sample in a study of T cells after yellow fever vaccination. One entry per CDR3 protein results from TCRdb running MiXCR on the 5' RACE reads. The table has some 260,000 distinct CDR3 sequences, around 4.9% seen once; the top ten hold 2.5% to 4%. The sequenced sample was CD4+ T cells sorted from PBMCs, obtained on the day of the yellow fever booster vaccination. The receptors derive from a man aged 18 to 30 who received the YFV17D yellow fever vaccine. The CDR3 runs from the conserved cysteine through the conserved F or W. D genes are given only for firm matches. Not all rows give a size; the values are once, few, many and, for expanded clones, a class.

length | D | J | size | V | CDR3 | DNA
13 | TRBD2 | TRBJ2-3 | - | TRBV20-1 | CSARVRGGGFMYF | TGCAGTGCTAGAGTTCGCGGCGGGGGGTTTATGTATTTT
14 | TRBD2 | TRBJ2-7 | few | TRBV29-1 | CSVVQAGYSYEQYF | TGCAGCGTTGTTCAAGCGGGGTACTCCTACGAGCAGTACTTC
17 | TRBD2 | TRBJ2-7 | - | TRBV20-1 | CSARGFGTSGGTYEQYF | TGCAGTGCTAGAGGCTTCGGGACTAGCGGGGGGACGTACGAGCAGTACTTC
14 | - | TRBJ2-7 | many | TRBV5-1 | CASSSGPQPMQQYF | TGCGCCAGCAGCTCAGGGCCCCAACCAATGCAGCAGTACTTC
13 | - | TRBJ2-1 | many | TRBV20-1 | CSARDPGGAEQFF | TGCAGTGCTAGAGATCCTGGGGGCGCTGAGCAGTTCTTC
15 | - | TRBJ1-3 | few | TRBV4-3 | CASSQGQSSGYTIYF | TGCGCCAGCAGCCAAGGGCAGAGCTCGGGATACACCATATATTTT
11 | - | TRBJ1-2 | few | TRBV1 | CTSRADRTYTF | TGCACCAGCAGGGCCGACAGAACCTACACCTTC
16 | - | TRBJ1-6 | - | TRBV9 | CASSVGEGSYNSPLHF | TGTGCCAGCAGCGTAGGTGAGGGGTCCTATAATTCACCCCTCCACTTT
14 | - | TRBJ2-3 | many | TRBV19 | CASSDAGVTDTQYF | TGTGCCAGTAGCGACGCCGGGGTCACAGATACGCAGTATTTT
19 | - | TRBJ1-2 | few | TRBV5-5 | CASSLLGSARLWKNYGYTF | TGTGCCAGCAGCTTGCTGGGGTCAGCCCGACTATGGAAGAACTATGGCTACACCTTC
15 | - | TRBJ2-2 | few | TRBV25-1 | CASSTTDRYTGELFF | TGTGCCAGCAGTACGACAGATCGGTACACCGGGGAGCTGTTTTTT
14 | - | TRBJ1-3 | once | TRBV4-1 | CASSQEDSGNSIYF | TGCGCCAGCAGCCAAGAGGATTCTGGAAACTCCATATATTTT
15 | - | TRBJ1-3 | many | TRBV27 | CASSLQGASGNTIYF | TGTGCCAGCAGTCTCCAGGGCGCCTCTGGAAACACCATATATTTT
14 | - | TRBJ2-3 | few | TRBV4-3 | CASSHGGFTDTQYF | TGCGCCAGCAGCCACGGCGGATTCACAGATACGCAGTATTTT
16 | - | TRBJ2-4 | few | TRBV5-5 | CASSRGTEGAKNIQYF | TGTGCCAGCAGCCGTGGGACGGAGGGAGCCAAAAACATTCAGTACTTC
15 | TRBD1 | TRBJ1-4 | many | TRBV5-1 | CASSLEGAANEKLFF | TGCGCCAGCAGCTTGGAGGGGGCGGCTAATGAAAAACTGTTTTTT
16 | TRBD2 | TRBJ2-1 | few | TRBV7-2 | CASSLVGIGRYNEQFF | TGTGCCAGCAGCTTAGTGGGAATCGGGAGGTACAATGAGCAGTTCTTC
13 | TRBD2 | TRBJ2-5 | few | TRBV20-1 | CSARTSAQETQYF | TGCAGTGCTAGGACTAGCGCCCAAGAGACCCAGTACTTC
16 | TRBD2 | TRBJ2-5 | many | TRBV11-2 | CASSRPGRTPVGDQYF | TGTGCCAGCAGTCGCCCCGGGAGGACGCCGGTGGGGGACCAGTACTTC
15 | TRBD2 | TRBJ2-1 | few | TRBV6-4 | CASSPTSGVYNEQFF | TGTGCCAGCAGTCCCACTAGCGGGGTATACAATGAGCAGTTCTTC
14 | TRBD1 | TRBJ1-3 | few | TRBV7-9 | CASSVGQVENTIYF | TGTGCCAGCAGCGTGGGACAGGTGGAAAACACCATATATTTT
15 | TRBD2 | TRBJ2-1 | few | TRBV7-2 | CASSLVTSGGDEQFF | TGTGCCAGCAGCTTAGTGACTAGCGGGGGTGATGAGCAGTTCTTC
15 | TRBD1 | TRBJ1-2 | few | TRBV14 | CASSLGSRGHYGYTF | TGTGCCAGCAGCCTTGGGTCCAGGGGGCACTATGGCTACACCTTC
13 | - | TRBJ2-1 | - | TRBV12-3/TRBV12-4 | CASINYRGGEQFF | TGTGCCAGCATCAATTACAGGGGGGGTGAGCAGTTCTTC
16 | TRBD1 | TRBJ2-3 | few | TRBV5-1 | CASRGVRTGPLDTQYF | TGCGCCAGCAGGGGAGTCCGGACAGGGCCATTGGATACGCAGTATTTT
12 | - | TRBJ1-1 | many | TRBV5-1 | CASTRTGSEAFF | TGCGCCAGCACCCGGACGGGGTCTGAAGCTTTCTTT
16 | TRBD1 | TRBJ2-7 | few | TRBV5-1 | CASSLGGTAPGDEQYF | TGCGCCAGCAGCTTGGGGGGGACAGCCCCTGGGGACGAGCAGTACTTC
11 | - | TRBJ1-3 | many | TRBV20-1 | CSARSFNTIYF | TGCAGTGCTAGGTCCTTTAACACCATATATTTT
16 | TRBD2 | TRBJ2-5 | few | TRBV7-2 | CASSPPRAGVGETQYF | TGTGCCAGCAGCCCGCCGCGCGCGGGGGTCGGGGAGACCCAGTACTTC